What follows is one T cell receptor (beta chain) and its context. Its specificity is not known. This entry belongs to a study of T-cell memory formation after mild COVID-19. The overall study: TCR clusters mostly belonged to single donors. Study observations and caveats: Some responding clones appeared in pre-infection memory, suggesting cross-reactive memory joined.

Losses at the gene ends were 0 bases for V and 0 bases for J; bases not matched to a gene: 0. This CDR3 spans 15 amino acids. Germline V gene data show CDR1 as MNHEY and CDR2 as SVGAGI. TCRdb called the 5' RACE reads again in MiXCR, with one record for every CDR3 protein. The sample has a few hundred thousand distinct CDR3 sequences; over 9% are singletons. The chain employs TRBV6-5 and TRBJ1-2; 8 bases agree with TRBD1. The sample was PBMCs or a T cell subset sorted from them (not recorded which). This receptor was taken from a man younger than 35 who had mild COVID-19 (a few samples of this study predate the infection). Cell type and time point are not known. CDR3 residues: CASSYSRGPNYGYTF. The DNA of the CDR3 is TGTGCCAGCAGTTACTCCAGGGGGCCTAACTATGGCTACACCTTC.